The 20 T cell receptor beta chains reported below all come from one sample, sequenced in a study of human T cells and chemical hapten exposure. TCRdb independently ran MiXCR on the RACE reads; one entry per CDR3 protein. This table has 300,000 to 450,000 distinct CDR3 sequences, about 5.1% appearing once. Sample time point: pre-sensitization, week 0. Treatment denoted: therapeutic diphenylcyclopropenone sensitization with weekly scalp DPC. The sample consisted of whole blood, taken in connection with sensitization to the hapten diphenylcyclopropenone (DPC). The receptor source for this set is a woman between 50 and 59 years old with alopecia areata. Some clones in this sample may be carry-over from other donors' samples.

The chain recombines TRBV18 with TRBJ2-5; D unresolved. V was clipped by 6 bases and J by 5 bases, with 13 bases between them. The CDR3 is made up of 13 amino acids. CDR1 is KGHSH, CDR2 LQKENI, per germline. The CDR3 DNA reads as TGTGCCAGCTCTATCTCTCCCGGGGAGACCCAGTACTTC. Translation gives CASSISPGETQYF.

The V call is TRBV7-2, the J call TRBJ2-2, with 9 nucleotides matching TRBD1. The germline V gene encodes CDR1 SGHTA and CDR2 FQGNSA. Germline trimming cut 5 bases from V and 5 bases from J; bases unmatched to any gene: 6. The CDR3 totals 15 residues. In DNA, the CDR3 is TGTGCCAGCAGCCTTGGGACAGGGCGAACCGGGGAGCTGTTTTTT. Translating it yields CASSLGTGRTGELFF.

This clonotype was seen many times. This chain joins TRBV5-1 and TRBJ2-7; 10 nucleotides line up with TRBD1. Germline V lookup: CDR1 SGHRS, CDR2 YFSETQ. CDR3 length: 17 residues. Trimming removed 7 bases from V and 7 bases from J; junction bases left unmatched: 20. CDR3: CASGKGGTGTGAGEQYF. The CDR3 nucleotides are TGCGCCAGCGGAAAAGGGGGGACCGGGACAGGGGCCGGGGAGCAGTACTTC. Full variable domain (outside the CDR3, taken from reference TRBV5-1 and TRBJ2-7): KAGVTQTPRYLIKTRGQQVTLSCSPISGHRSVSWYQQTPGQGLQFLFEYFSETQRNKGNFPGRFSGRQFSNSRSEMNVSTLELGDSALYLCASGKGGTGTGAGEQYFGPGTRLTVT.

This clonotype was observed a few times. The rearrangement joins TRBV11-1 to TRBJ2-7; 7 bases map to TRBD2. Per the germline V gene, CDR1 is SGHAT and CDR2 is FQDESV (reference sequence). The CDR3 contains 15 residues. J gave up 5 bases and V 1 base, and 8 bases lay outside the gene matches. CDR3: CASSLEGRGSHEQYF. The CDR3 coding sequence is TGTGCCAGCAGCTTAGAGGGGCGGGGGAGCCACGAGCAGTACTTC.

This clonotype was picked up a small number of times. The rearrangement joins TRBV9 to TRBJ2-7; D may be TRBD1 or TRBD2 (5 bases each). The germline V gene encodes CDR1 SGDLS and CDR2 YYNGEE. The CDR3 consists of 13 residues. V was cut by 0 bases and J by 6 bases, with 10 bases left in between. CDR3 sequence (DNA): TGTGCCAGCAGCGTAGGAGAGGGGTCCGAGCAGTACTTC. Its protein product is CASSVGEGSEQYF.

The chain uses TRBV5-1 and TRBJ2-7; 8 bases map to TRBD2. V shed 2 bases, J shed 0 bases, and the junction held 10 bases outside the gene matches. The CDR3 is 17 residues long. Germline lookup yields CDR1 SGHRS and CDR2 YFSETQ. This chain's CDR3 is CASSFEASGRLSYEQYF. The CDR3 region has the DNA TGCGCCAGCAGCTTCGAGGCTAGCGGGCGTCTCTCCTACGAGCAGTACTTC.

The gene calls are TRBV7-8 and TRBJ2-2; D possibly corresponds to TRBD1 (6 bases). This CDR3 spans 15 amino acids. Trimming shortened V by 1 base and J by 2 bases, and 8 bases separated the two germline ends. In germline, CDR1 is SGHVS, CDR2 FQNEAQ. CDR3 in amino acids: CASSLGRGNTGELFF. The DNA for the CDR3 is TGTGCCAGCAGCTTAGGCAGGGGAAACACCGGGGAGCTGTTTTTT.

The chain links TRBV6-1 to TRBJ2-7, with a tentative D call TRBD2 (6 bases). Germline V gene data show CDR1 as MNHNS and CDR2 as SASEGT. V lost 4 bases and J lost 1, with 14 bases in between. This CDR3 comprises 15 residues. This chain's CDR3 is CASSARDSSSYEQYF. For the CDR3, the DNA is TGTGCCAGCAGTGCCCGGGACTCCTCGTCCTACGAGCAGTACTTC.

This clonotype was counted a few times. CDR3 bases: TGTGCCAGCAGCTTTCAGAGCGGGGGGGCCGGCACAGATACGCAGTATTTT. Translating gives CASSFQSGGAGTDTQYF. The V gene is TRBV7-2, the J gene TRBJ2-3, with 10 bases fitting TRBD2. CDR1 is SGHTA and CDR2 is FQGNSA in the germline V gene. This CDR3 is 17 amino acids long. V was clipped by 3 bases and J by 1 base; unmatched bases: 7. Drawing the rest from reference TRBV7-2 and TRBJ2-3, the complete variable domain is GAGVSQSPSNKVTEKGKDVELRCDPISGHTALYWYRQSLGQGLEFLIYFQGNSAPDKSGLPSDRFSAERTGGSVSTLTIQRTQQEDSAVYLCASSFQSGGAGTDTQYFGPGTRLTVL.

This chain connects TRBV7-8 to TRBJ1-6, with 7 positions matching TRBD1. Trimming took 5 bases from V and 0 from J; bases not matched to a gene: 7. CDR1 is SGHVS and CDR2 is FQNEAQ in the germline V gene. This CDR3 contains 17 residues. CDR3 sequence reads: CASSSGQESSYNSPLHF. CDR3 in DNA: TGTGCCAGCAGCAGTGGACAGGAAAGCTCCTATAATTCACCCCTCCACTTT.

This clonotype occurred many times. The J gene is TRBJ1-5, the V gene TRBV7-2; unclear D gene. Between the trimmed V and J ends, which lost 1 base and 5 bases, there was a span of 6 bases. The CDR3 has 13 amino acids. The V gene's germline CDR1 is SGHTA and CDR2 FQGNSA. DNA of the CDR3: TGTGCCAGCAGCTTAGTTGGGGATCAGCCCCAGCATTTT. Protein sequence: CASSLVGDQPQHF.

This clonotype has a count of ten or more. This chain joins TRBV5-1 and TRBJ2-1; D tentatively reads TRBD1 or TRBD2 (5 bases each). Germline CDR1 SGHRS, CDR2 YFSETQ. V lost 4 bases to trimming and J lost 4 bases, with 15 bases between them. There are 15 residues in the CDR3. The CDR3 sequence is CASSAGTTLYNEQFF. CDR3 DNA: TGCGCCAGCAGCGCCGGGACGACCTTATACAATGAGCAGTTCTTC.

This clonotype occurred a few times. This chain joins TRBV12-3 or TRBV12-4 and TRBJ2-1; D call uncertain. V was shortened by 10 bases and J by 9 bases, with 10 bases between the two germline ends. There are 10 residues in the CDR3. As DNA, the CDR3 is TGTGCCACTGGTAATGGTGAGCAGTTCTTC. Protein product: CATGNGEQFF.

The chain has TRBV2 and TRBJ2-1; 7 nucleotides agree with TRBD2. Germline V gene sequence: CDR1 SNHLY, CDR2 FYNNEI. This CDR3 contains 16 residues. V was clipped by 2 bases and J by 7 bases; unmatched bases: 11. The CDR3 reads CASSEWVGLLRNEQFF. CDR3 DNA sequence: TGTGCCAGCAGTGAATGGGTGGGACTACTGAGGAATGAGCAGTTCTTC.

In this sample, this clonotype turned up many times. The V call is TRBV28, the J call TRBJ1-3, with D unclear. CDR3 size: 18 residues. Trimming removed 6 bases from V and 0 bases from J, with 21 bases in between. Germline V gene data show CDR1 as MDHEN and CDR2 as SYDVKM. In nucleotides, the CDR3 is TGTGCCAGCAGGGAGGTAACGGCGGGCAGGAGCTCTGGAAACACCATATATTTT. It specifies CASREVTAGRSSGNTIYF.

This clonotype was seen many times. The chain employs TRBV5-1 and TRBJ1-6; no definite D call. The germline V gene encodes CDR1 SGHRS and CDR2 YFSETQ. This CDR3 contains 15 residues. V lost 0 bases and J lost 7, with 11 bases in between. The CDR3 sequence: CASSLAGGSNSPLHF. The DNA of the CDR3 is TGCGCCAGCAGCTTGGCCGGAGGGTCGAATTCACCCCTCCACTTT.

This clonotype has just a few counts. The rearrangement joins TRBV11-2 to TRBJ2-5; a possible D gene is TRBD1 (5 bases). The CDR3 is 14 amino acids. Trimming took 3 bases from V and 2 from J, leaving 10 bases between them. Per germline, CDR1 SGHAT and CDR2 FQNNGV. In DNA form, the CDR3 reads TGTGCCAGCAGCTTGGGGCAGAGACAAGAGACCCAGTACTTC. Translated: CASSLGQRQETQYF.

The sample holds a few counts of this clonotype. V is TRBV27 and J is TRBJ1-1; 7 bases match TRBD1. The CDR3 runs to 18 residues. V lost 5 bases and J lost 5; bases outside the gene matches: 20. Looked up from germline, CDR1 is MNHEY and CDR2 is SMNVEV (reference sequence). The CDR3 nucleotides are TGTGCCAGCAGTCCATGGCTAGATCCCTTCAGGGGGAGAACTGAAGCTTTCTTT. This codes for CASSPWLDPFRGRTEAFF.

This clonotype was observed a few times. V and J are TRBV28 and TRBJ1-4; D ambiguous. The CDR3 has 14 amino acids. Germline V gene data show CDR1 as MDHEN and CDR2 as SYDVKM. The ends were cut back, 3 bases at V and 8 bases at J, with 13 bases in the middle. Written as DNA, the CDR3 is TGTGCCAGCAGTTTGTTCCGAAACAGAGAAAAACTGTTTTTT. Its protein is CASSLFRNREKLFF. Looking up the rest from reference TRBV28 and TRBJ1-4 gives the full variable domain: DVKVTQSSRYLVKRTGEKVFLECVQDMDHENMFWYRQDPGLGLRLIYFSYDVKMKEKGDIPEGYSVSREKKERFSLILESASTNQTSMYLCASSLFRNREKLFFGSGTQLSVL.

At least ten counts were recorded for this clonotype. CDR3 sequence reads: CASSPGQGAYPPLHF. The DNA of the CDR3 is TGCGCCAGCAGCCCCGGACAGGGCGCTTATCCACCCCTCCACTTT. The V gene is TRBV4-3, the J gene TRBJ1-6; TRBD1 matches at 8 bases. The ends lost 4 bases at V and 11 bases at J; junction bases unmatched: 10. This CDR3 has 15 residues. The germline V gene encodes CDR1 LGHNA and CDR2 YSLEER.